This T cell receptor beta chain came from a study of radiation and T cells in renal cell carcinoma. Study conclusions and caveats: Top tumor clonotypes rose in blood 2 weeks post-radiation, then contracted.

The data were produced by immunoSEQ multiplex PCR, yet TCRdb's version contains in-frame clones alone and is incomplete. Of over 120,000 clones in the sample, approximately 86% were seen once. A word on this clone: Its target is not known.

The germline V gene has CDR1 PRHDT and CDR2 FYEKMQ (reference sequence). The V and J ends lost 5 bases and 0 bases respectively, with 16 bases between them. There are 16 residues in the CDR3. Time point defined: blood 4 weeks post-SBRT, at nephrectomy. Treatment specified: 15 Gy SBRT to primary tumor, nephrectomy 4 weeks later. Nephrectomy followed 15 Gy stereotactic body radiation by 4 weeks. The tumor was a clear cell renal cell carcinoma. The source material was blood, sampled from a patient whose treatment included radiotherapy and nephrectomy. The genes are TRBV13 and TRBJ1-1, with D possibly TRBD1 on 5 matching bases. The TCR comes from a woman in her forties or fifties with renal cell carcinoma. The CDR3 DNA follows: TGTGCCAGCAGCCTGGGTGTTGGGGGGGTGAACACTGAAGCTTTCTTT. Protein sequence: CASSLGVGGVNTEAFF.